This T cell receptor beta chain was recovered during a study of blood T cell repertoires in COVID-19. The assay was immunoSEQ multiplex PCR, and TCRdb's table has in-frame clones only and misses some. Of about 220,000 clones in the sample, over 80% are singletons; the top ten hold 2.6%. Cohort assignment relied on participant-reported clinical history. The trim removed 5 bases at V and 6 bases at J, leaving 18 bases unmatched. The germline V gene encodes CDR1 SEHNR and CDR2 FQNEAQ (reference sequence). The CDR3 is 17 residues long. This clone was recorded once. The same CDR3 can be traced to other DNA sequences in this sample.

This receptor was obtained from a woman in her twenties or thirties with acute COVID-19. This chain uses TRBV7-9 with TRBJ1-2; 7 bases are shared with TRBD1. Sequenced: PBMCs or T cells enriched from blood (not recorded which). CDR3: CASSLSALTGWKDGYTF. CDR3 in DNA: TGTGCCAGCAGCCTATCTGCCCTGACAGGGTGGAAGGATGGCTACACCTTC.